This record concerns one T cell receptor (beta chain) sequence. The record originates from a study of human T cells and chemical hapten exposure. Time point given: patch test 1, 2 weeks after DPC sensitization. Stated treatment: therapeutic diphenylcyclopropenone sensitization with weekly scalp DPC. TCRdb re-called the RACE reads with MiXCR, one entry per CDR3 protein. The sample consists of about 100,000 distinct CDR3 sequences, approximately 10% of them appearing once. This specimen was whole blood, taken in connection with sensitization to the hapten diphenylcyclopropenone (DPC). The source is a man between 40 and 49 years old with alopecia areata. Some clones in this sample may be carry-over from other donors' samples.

CDR3 loop: CSAPKDRVNEQFF. Written as DNA, the CDR3 is TGCAGTGCTCCCAAAGACAGGGTCAATGAGCAGTTCTTC. The chain is built from TRBV20-1 and TRBJ2-1; 7 bases agree with TRBD1. After removal of 5 bases from V and 6 bases from J, the junction contained 7 bases not matched to a gene. The CDR3 extends over 13 amino acids. CDR1 and CDR2 (germline): DFQATT, SNEGSKA (reference sequence).